This entry is about one T cell receptor (beta chain). Its specificity is not known. TCR beta libraries were built with iRepertoire HTBI primers and Arm-PCR of CDR3 regions. TCRdb independently ran MiXCR on the multiplex PCR reads; one entry per CDR3 protein. Of 350,000 to 500,000 distinct CDR3 sequences detected, about a sixth appear once; the ten largest clones hold about 23%. This CDR3 spans 13 amino acids. With 2 bases removed from V and 6 bases from J, the gap between germline ends came to 9 bases. Germline assignment: CDR1 MDHEN and CDR2 SYDVKM. The data belong to a study of regulatory T cells in long-lasting Graves disease. General study findings and limits: New patients shared fewer than 1,000 public clonotypes, and persistent patients shared more, with about 2,700.

Documented time point: newly diagnosed GD, antithyroid drugs for less than 3 months. The TCR library was made from RNA extracted from PBMCs. These same data were also listed under a study on T cells in Graves' hyperthyroidism and ophthalmopathy. As reported in that work: The study enrolled patients aged 18 to 65 with newly diagnosed hyperthyroidism of under 2 months' duration. Before onset, ophthalmopathy was predicted by the model a median around 6 months earlier.

The source material was peripheral blood mononuclear cells (PBMCs), sampled at new diagnosis, from a patient treated with antithyroid drugs. This receptor was identified in a woman between 18 and 29 years old with Graves disease. The rearrangement links TRBV28 to TRBJ2-3, with D uncertain. CDR3 protein: CASSLQQTDTQYF. The CDR3 bases are TGTGCCAGCAGTTTACAACAAACTGATACGCAGTATTTT. Complete variable domain (other parts from reference TRBV28 and TRBJ2-3): DVKVTQSSRYLVKRTGEKVFLECVQDMDHENMFWYRQDPGLGLRLIYFSYDVKMKEKGDIPEGYSVSREKKERFSLILESASTNQTSMYLCASSLQQTDTQYFGPGTRLTVL.